The sequence of this T cell receptor (beta chain) was determined in a study of shared clonotypes between healthy human individuals. Replicate PCRs from sorted subsets contained approximately 200 ng DNA, which is some 29,000 T cell genomes. TCRdb keeps only in-frame clones here, not all; method: immunoSEQ multiplex PCR. The data contain about 820,000 clones, about 91% of them singletons. This CDR3 has 19 residues. Trimming at V came to 5 bases and at J to 0 bases, leaving 14 bases not matched to a gene. Germline V gene sequence: CDR1 MNHEY, CDR2 SMNVEV (reference sequence). CD45RO-negative cells were positively selected for CCR7, leaving out terminally differentiated effector memory CD45RA+ cells.

The chain joins TRBV27 to TRBJ2-1; TRBD2 matches at 9 bases. Sequencing was carried out using naive CD8+ T cells sorted from blood. This clonotype originated in a man aged 25 to 45 in good health. The CDR3 DNA is TGTGCCAGCAGTCTCCGCGGGGGGGCAGCGGGAGCCTCCTACAATGAGCAGTTCTTC. It specifies CASSLRGGAAGASYNEQFF.